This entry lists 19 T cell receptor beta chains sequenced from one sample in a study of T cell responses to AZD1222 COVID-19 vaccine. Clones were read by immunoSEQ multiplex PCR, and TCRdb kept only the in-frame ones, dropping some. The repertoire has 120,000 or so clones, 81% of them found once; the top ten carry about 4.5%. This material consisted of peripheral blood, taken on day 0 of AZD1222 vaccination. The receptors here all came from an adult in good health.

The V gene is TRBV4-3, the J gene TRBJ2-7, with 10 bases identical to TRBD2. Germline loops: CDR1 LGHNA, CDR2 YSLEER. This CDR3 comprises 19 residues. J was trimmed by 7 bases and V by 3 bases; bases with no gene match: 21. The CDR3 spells CASSHDLTLRSGGAREQYF. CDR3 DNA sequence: TGCGCCAGCAGCCACGACCTGACTCTCCGCAGCGGGGGGGCTAGGGAGCAGTACTTC.

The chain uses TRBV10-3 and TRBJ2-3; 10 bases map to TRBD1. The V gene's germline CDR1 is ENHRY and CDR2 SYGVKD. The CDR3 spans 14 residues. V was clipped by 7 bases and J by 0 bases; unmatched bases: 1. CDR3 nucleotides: TGTGCCATCAAGGGACAGGGGAGCACAGATACGCAGTATTTT. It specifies CAIKGQGSTDTQYF.

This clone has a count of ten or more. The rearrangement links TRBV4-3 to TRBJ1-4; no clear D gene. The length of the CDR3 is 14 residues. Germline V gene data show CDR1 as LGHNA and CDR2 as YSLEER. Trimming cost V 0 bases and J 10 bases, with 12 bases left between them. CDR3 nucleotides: TGCGCCAGCAGCCAAGATCGGGCAGTGGGAAAACTGTTTTTT. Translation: CASSQDRAVGKLFF.

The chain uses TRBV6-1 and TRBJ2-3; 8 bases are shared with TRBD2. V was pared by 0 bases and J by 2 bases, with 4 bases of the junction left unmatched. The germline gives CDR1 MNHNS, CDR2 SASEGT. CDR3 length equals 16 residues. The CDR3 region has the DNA TGTGCCAGCAGTGAAGCGGCACTAGCGGACACAGATACGCAGTATTTT. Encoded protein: CASSEAALADTDTQYF.

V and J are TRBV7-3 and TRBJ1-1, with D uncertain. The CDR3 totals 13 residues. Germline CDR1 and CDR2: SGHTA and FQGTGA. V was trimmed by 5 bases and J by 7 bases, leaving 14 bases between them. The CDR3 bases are TGTGCCAGCAGCACGGGTCCGGACGGTGAAGCTTTCTTT. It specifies CASSTGPDGEAFF. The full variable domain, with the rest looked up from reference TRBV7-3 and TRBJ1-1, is GAGVSQTPSNKVTEKGKYVELRCDPISGHTALYWYRQSLGQGPEFLIYFQGTGAADDSGLPNDRFFAVRPEGSVSTLKIQRTERGDSAVYLCASSTGPDGEAFFGQGTRLTVV.

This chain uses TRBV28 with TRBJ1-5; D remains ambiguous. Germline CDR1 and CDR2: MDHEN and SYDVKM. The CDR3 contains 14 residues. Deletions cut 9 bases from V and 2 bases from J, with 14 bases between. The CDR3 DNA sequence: TGTGCCAGTGGGCGAGGTATGGGCAATCAGCCCCAGCATTTT. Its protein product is CASGRGMGNQPQHF.

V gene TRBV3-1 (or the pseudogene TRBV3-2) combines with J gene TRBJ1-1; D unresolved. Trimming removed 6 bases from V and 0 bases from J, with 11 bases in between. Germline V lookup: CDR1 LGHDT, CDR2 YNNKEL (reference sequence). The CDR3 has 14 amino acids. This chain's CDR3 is CASRNGYMNTEAFF. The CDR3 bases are TGTGCCAGCAGGAACGGTTACATGAACACTGAAGCTTTCTTT.

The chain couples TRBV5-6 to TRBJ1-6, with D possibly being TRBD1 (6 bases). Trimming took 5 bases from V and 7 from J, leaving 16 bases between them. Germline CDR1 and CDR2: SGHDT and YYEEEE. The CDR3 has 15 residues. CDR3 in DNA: TGTGCCAGCAGACCTCAGGGGAAAGTCAATTCACCCCTCCACTTT. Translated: CASRPQGKVNSPLHF.

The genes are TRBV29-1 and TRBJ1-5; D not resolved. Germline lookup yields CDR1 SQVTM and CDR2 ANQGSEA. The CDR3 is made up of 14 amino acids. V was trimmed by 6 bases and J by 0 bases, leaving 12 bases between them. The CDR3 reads CSVLTDRSNQPQHF. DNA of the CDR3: TGCAGCGTCCTCACAGACCGTAGCAATCAGCCCCAGCATTTT.

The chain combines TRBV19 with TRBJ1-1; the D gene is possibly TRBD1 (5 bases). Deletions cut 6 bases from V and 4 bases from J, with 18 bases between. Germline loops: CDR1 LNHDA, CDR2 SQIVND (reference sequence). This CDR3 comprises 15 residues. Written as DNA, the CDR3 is TGTGCCAGTAGGTACCGGGACTCTGAATCCACTGAAGCTTTCTTT. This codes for CASRYRDSESTEAFF. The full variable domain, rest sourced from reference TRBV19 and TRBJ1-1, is DGGITQSPKYLFRKEGQNVTLSCEQNLNHDAMYWYRQDPGQGLRLIYYSQIVNDFQKGDIAEGYSVSREKKESFPLTVTSAQKNPTAFYLCASRYRDSESTEAFFGQGTRLTVV.

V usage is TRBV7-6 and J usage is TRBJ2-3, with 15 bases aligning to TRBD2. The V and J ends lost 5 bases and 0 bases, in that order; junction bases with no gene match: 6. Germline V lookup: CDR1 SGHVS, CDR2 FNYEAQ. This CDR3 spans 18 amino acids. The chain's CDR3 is CASSQGLAGGPSTDTQYF. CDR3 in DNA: TGTGCCAGCAGCCAAGGACTAGCGGGAGGGCCTAGCACAGATACGCAGTATTTT.

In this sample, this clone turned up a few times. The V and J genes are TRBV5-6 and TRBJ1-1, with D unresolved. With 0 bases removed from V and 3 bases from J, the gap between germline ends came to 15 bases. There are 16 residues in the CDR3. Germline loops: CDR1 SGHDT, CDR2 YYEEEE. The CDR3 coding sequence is TGTGCCAGCAGCTTGGCCGTCAGTCACCGGGACACTGAAGCTTTCTTT. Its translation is CASSLAVSHRDTEAFF.

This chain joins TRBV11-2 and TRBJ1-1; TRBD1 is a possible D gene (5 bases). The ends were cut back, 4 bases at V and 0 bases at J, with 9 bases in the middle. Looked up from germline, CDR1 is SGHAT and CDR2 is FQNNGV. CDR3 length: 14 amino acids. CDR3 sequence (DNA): TGTGCCAGCAGCTCGGGCAGGGTGAACACTGAAGCTTTCTTT. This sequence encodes CASSSGRVNTEAFF.

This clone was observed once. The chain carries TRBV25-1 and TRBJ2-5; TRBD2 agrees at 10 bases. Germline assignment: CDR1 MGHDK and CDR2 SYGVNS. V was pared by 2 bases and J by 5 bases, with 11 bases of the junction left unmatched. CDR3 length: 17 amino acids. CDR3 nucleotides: TGTGCCAGCAGTGAAGGTCAGGCTAGCGGGAGTTATGAGACCCAGTACTTC. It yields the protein CASSEGQASGSYETQYF.

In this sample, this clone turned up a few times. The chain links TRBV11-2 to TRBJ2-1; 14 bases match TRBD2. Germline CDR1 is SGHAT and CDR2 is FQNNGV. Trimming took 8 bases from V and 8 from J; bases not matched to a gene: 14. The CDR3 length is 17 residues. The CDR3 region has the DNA TGTGCCAGCGGCACGACTAGCGGGGGGGCCATGATATATGAGCAGTTCTTC. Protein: CASGTTSGGAMIYEQFF.

CDR3 nucleotides: TGTGCCAGCAGCCCAATCACCGGGACTCCCAAAAACATTCAGTACTTC. This sequence encodes CASSPITGTPKNIQYF. This rearrangement joins TRBV28 to TRBJ2-4; tentatively, D is TRBD2 (6 bases). Trimming cost V 6 bases and J 2 bases, with 17 bases left between them. The CDR3 is 16 amino acids. In germline, CDR1 is MDHEN, CDR2 SYDVKM.

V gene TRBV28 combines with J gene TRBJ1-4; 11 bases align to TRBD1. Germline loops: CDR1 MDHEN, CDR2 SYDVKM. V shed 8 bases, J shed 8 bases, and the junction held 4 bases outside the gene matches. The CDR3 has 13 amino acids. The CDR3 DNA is TGTGCCAGCGGGACAGGGGGGTCAGAAAAACTGTTTTTT. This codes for CASGTGGSEKLFF.

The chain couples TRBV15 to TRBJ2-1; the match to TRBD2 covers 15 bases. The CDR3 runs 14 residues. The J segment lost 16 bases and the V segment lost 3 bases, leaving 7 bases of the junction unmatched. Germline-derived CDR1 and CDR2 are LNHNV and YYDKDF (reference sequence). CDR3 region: CATSSRTSGRAFFF. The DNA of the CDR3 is TGTGCCACCAGCAGTCGGACTAGCGGGAGGGCTTTTTTCTTC.

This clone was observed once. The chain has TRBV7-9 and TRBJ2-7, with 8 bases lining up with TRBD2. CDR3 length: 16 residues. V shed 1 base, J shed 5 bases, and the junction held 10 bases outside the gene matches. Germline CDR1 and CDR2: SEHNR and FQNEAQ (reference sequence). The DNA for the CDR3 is TGTGCCAGCAGCTTAGGGCTAGCGGGCTCCCTAGACGAGCAGTACTTC. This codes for CASSLGLAGSLDEQYF. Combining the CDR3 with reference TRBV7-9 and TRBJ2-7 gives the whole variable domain DTGVSQNPRHKITKRGQNVTFRCDPISEHNRLYWYRQTLGQGPEFLTYFQNEAQLEKSRLLSDRFSAERPKGSFSTLEIQRTEQGDSAMYLCASSLGLAGSLDEQYFGPGTRLTVT.